The clone carrying this T cell receptor (beta chain) was detected many times. As for time point: after trial treatment. The treatment: LDRT plus nivolumab, ipilimumab, low-dose cyclophosphamide and aspirin (RACIN trial). All of the donors were given nivolumab, ipilimumab, aspirin, low-dose cyclophosphamide and low-dose radiotherapy as part of RACIN, a single-arm trial. The data derive from a study of low-dose radiotherapy and immunotherapy resistance in tumors. At the level of the study: It was 1 Gy per fraction every two weeks that Cohort 2 received, adding up to 13 Gy over 26 weeks. The drug cyclophosphamide was given into a vein at 200 mg/m2 every two weeks, one day before radiation and immunotherapy.

Gene-specific TRAV and TRBV primers were used for first-strand cDNA, covering alpha and beta chains. TCRs underwent 15 to 20 PCR cycles of amplification with a constant-region primer and V-primer adapter. MiXCR, applied by TCRdb to the reads, yields one record per CDR3 protein. This table has nearly 60,000 distinct CDR3 sequences, about 23% appearing once. There are 15 residues in the CDR3. Germline CDR1 reads MDHEN; CDR2 reads SYDVKM. J lost 6 bases, V lost 5 bases, and 10 bases had no gene match. The receptor was derived from a male donor with prostate cancer. The sample was PBMCs, taken after low-dose radiotherapy plus immunotherapy. The chain links TRBV28 to TRBJ2-7, with 10 bases that match TRBD2. CDR3 nucleotide sequence: TGTGCCAGCAGTAAAAAGCGGGAGGGCCAGGGCGAGCAGTACTTC. Encoded protein: CASSKKREGQGEQYF.